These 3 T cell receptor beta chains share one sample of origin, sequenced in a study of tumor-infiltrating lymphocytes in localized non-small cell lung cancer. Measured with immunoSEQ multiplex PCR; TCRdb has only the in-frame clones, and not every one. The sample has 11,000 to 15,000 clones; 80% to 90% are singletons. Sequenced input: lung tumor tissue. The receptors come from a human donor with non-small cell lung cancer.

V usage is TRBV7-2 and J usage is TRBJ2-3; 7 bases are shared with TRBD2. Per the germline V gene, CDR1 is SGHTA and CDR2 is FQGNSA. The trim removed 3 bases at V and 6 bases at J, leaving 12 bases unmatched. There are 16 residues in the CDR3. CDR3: CASSFYVRESGDTQYF. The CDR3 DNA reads TGTGCCAGCAGCTTCTACGTGCGGGAGTCGGGCGATACGCAGTATTTT.

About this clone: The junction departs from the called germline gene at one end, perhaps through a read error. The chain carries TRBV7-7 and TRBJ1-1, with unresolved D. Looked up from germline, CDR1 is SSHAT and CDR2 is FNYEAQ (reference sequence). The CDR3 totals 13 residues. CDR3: CASSLSKNTEAFF. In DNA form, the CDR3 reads TGTGCTAGCAGCTTATCAAAGAACACTGAAGCTTTCTTT.

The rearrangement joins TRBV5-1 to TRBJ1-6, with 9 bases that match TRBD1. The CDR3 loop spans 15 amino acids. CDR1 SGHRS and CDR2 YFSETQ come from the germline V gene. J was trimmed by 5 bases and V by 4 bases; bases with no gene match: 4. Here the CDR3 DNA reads TGCGCCAGCAGCGGACAGGGGCGGAATAATTCACCCCTCCACTTT. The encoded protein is CASSGQGRNNSPLHF.